This entry concerns a single T cell receptor beta chain. TCRdb's copy holds only in-frame clones and misses some; the assay was immunoSEQ multiplex PCR. Of tens of thousands of clones detected, more than 75% appear once; the ten largest clones hold approximately 18%. The sample belongs to a study of blood T cell repertoires in COVID-19. Overall study context: Specimens from acute and convalescent COVID-19 originated in the United States, Italy and Spain.

Trimming took off 5 bases at V and 4 bases at J, with 15 bases between the two ends. This CDR3 spans 14 amino acids. Germline loops: CDR1 SGHVS, CDR2 FQNEAQ. The sequence was collected from a human donor in a cohort sampled during active COVID-19. The J gene is TRBJ2-7, the V gene TRBV7-8, with D perhaps being TRBD1 or TRBD2 (7 bases each). Material for sequencing was peripheral blood. Here the CDR3 DNA reads TGTGCCAGCAGCCGACAGGGAGGGAAGTACGAGCAGTACTTC. It specifies CASSRQGGKYEQYF.